These 30 T cell receptor beta chains share one sample of origin, sequenced in a study of shared clonotypes between healthy human individuals (dated by TCRdb to 2020 to 2022). Libraries were prepared through the immunoSEQ multiplex PCR assay. The immuneACCESS repertoire file appears here via TCRdb, limited to in-frame rearrangements. These files lack a portion of the clones; in checked studies, under half of the deficit traces to unresolved V genes, and the cause of the others is not known. The sample table contains 2 million to 2.5 million clones; only one count was recorded for roughly 95% of them. Clones ranked in the top ten supply 0.1% to 0.15% of the sample. Sequenced input: naive CD4+ T cells sorted from blood. The sample's cell subset or site label, decoded: CD45RA+ positively selected. The source is a young man in good health.

V and J are TRBV27 and TRBJ2-7, with TRBD2 matching over 7 bases. The CDR3 consists of 15 residues. In germline, CDR1 is MNHEY, CDR2 SMNVEV (reference sequence). Trimming cost V 3 bases and J 0 bases; bases outside gene matches: 5. The CDR3, as DNA: TGTGCCAGCAGTTTCTCCAGGACTAGCTCCTACGAGCAGTACTTC. It specifies CASSFSRTSSYEQYF.

The chain has TRBV30 and TRBJ1-1; D might be TRBD1 (5 bases). The V gene's germline CDR1 is GTSNPN and CDR2 SVGIG (reference sequence). Trimming stripped 3 bases from V and 6 bases from J, with 11 bases between. This CDR3 spans 12 amino acids. CDR3 DNA: TGTGCCTGGAGGGAGGGGAGGGCTGAAGCTTTCTTT. Encoded protein: CAWREGRAEAFF.

This chain connects TRBV28 to TRBJ2-6, with D possibly being TRBD1 (5 bases). Germline loops: CDR1 MDHEN, CDR2 SYDVKM. V was trimmed by 3 bases and J by 6 bases, leaving 12 bases between them. The CDR3 has 15 residues. CDR3 in DNA: TGTGCCAGCAGTTTCGACAGCCCCATGGCCAACGTCCTGACTTTC. Its translation is CASSFDSPMANVLTF.

This clone was seen a handful of times. This chain joins TRBV6-1 and TRBJ1-1, with no clear D. V lost 1 base, J lost 3 bases, and 6 bases lay in between. The CDR3 totals 13 residues. From germline, CDR1 is MNHNS and CDR2 SASEGT. DNA for the CDR3: TGTGCCAGCAGTGAAGACAGACACACTGAAGCTTTCTTT. Its protein is CASSEDRHTEAFF.

V usage is TRBV4-1 and J usage is TRBJ1-1, with D perhaps TRBD1 (5 bases). V was shortened by 5 bases and J by 3 bases, with 13 bases between the two germline ends. The CDR3 is 14 residues long. Germline V gene lookup returns CDR1 MGHRA and CDR2 YSYEKL. The CDR3 here is CASSEAGTYTEAFF. The CDR3 coding sequence is TGCGCCAGCAGCGAAGCCGGGACCTACACTGAAGCTTTCTTT.

The J gene is TRBJ2-5, the V gene TRBV11-2, with D hard to call. CDR1 SGHAT and CDR2 FQNNGV come from the germline V gene. This CDR3 is built from 15 residues. V lost 2 bases and J 5 bases, leaving 15 bases between the germline ends. As DNA, the CDR3 is TGTGCCAGCAGCTTAACCTCTCTAGGTTGGGAGACCCAGTACTTC. Translation: CASSLTSLGWETQYF.

The CDR3 bases are TGTGCCAGCAGCTTAACTAGCGCTAAGGGGGCAAAATACGAGCAGTACTTC. Its protein is CASSLTSAKGAKYEQYF. The chain couples TRBV7-9 to TRBJ2-7, with D possibly being TRBD1 or TRBD2 (7 bases each). CDR3 length: 17 residues. V shed 2 bases and J shed 4 bases, with 21 bases lying between them. The germline CDR1 and CDR2 sequences are SEHNR and FQNEAQ (reference sequence).

This clone showed up just once. In DNA, the CDR3 is TGTGCCATCAGTGAGTCCGGGCTTGGGACAGAATTTTATTACAGCACAGATACGCAGTATTTT. Translated, it gives CAISESGLGTEFYYSTDTQYF. This sequence joins TRBV10-3 and TRBJ2-3; TRBD1 agrees at 7 bases. Unmatched junction bases numbered 18, after V lost 0 bases and J lost 0 bases. The CDR3 sequence is 21 residues long. The germline gives CDR1 ENHRY, CDR2 SYGVKD.

The chain links TRBV15 to TRBJ1-2, with a possible D match to TRBD1 (5 bases). The ends were cut back, 3 bases at V and 6 bases at J, with 14 bases in the middle. Germline-derived CDR1 and CDR2 are LNHNV and YYDKDF (reference sequence). This CDR3 has 14 residues. CDR3 sequence: CATSRASGDHGYTF. CDR3 in DNA: TGTGCCACCAGCAGGGCGTCTGGGGACCATGGCTACACCTTC.

The chain is built from TRBV29-1 and TRBJ2-3, with 8 bases identical to TRBD2. Germline assignment: CDR1 SQVTM and CDR2 ANQGSEA. With 0 bases clipped from V and 3 bases from J, the junction kept 8 bases outside the gene matches. The CDR3 loop spans 16 amino acids. For the CDR3, the DNA is TGCAGCGTTGAAGAGGGAGCGGGAGTAAAAACAGATACGCAGTATTTT. Residues: CSVEEGAGVKTDTQYF.

This chain uses TRBV21-1 with TRBJ2-1; TRBD2, as called in the table, went unchecked against the DNA. TRBV21-1 is described as a pseudogene. This CDR3 contains 15 residues. The CDR3 sequence is CASSSRLALGHEQFF. The CDR3 DNA follows: TGTGCCAGCAGCTCCAGACTAGCTTTGGGTCATGAGCAGTTCTTC.

The V gene is TRBV10-3, the J gene TRBJ2-7; D might be TRBD1 or TRBD2, each matching 6 bases. The V end lost 6 bases, the J end lost 7 bases, and 16 bases lay between the germline ends. The CDR3 covers 13 residues. Germline CDR1 ENHRY, CDR2 SYGVKD. For the CDR3, the DNA is TGTGCCATCAGAGGGGGGTGGGACGAGGAGCAGTACTTC. The encoded protein is CAIRGGWDEEQYF.

This clone appeared a single time. The chain has TRBV5-1 and TRBJ2-5; 9 positions match TRBD2. CDR1 and CDR2 from the germline V gene are SGHRS and YFSETQ. Unmatched junction bases numbered 3, after V lost 1 base and J lost 2 bases. This CDR3 spans 15 amino acids. The CDR3 coding sequence is TGCGCCAGCAGCTTGCTTAGCGGGGGACAAGAGACCCAGTACTTC. Protein product: CASSLLSGGQETQYF.

V and J are TRBV6-6 and TRBJ1-5, with D perhaps TRBD1 (5 bases). CDR1 is MNHNY, CDR2 SVGAGI, per germline (reference sequence). V was trimmed by 5 bases and J by 2 bases, leaving 13 bases between them. CDR3 length: 15 residues. CDR3 DNA sequence: TGTGCCAGCAGTAGGGACTGGGCGGGCAATCAGCCCCAGCATTTT. Translation: CASSRDWAGNQPQHF.

J is TRBJ2-7 and V is TRBV6-4; TRBD2 aligns across 7 bases. The ends lost 2 bases at V and 0 bases at J; junction bases unmatched: 19. CDR1 and CDR2 from the germline V gene are MRHNA and SNTAGT. The CDR3 is 20 residues long. CDR3 in DNA: TGTGCCAGCAGTGACCCCCAAGAGGCTAGCGGAGAATACCGCTCCTACGAGCAGTACTTC. Translation gives CASSDPQEASGEYRSYEQYF.

The V call is TRBV11-2, the J call TRBJ2-1; tentatively, D is TRBD2 (5 bases). This CDR3 spans 15 amino acids. Trimming stripped 5 bases from V and 2 bases from J, with 13 bases between. From germline, CDR1 is SGHAT and CDR2 FQNNGV. Written as DNA, the CDR3 is TGTGCCAGCAGCCATTCCGAACTAGCCTACAATGAGCAGTTCTTC. It translates to CASSHSELAYNEQFF.

J is TRBJ2-7 and V is TRBV30, with TRBD1 matching 7 bases. Per the germline V gene, CDR1 is GTSNPN and CDR2 is SVGIG (reference sequence). V gave up 6 bases and J gave up 4 bases; unmatched junction bases: 9. This CDR3 comprises 13 residues. CDR3: CACRQGVGYEQYF. The CDR3 DNA is TGTGCCTGCCGACAGGGAGTGGGGTACGAGCAGTACTTC.

This clone was detected a few times. CDR3 in amino acids: CAWSTGAGGAYEQYF. In nucleotides, the CDR3 is TGTGCCTGGAGTACTGGCGCAGGGGGCGCCTACGAGCAGTACTTC. The rearrangement links TRBV30 to TRBJ2-7; 8 nucleotides line up with TRBD1. V trimming: 2 bases; J trimming: 2 bases; junction bases outside the gene matches: 8. The CDR3 contains 15 residues. The germline V gene has CDR1 GTSNPN and CDR2 SVGIG (reference sequence).

The V gene is TRBV4-3, the J gene TRBJ2-2, with D perhaps TRBD2 (5 bases). Germline CDR1 and CDR2: LGHNA and YSLEER. V was trimmed by 0 bases and J by 0 bases, leaving 14 bases between them. The CDR3 has 18 residues. CDR3 residues: CASSQELPAGPNTGELFF. The CDR3 DNA reads as TGCGCCAGCAGCCAAGAACTTCCGGCGGGTCCGAACACCGGGGAGCTGTTTTTT.

This clone is a singleton in its sample. The J gene is TRBJ1-3, the V gene TRBV18, with D perhaps TRBD1 (6 bases). This CDR3 region has 17 residues. Germline V gives CDR1 KGHSH, CDR2 LQKENI. Trimming shortened V by 2 bases and J by 2 bases, and 16 bases separated the two germline ends. CDR3 sequence: CASSPELGALTGNTIYF. In nucleotides, the CDR3 is TGTGCCAGCTCACCAGAGTTGGGGGCGCTGACTGGAAACACCATATATTTT. Full variable domain (missing parts from reference TRBV18 and TRBJ1-3): NAGVMQNPRHLVRRRGQEARLRCSPMKGHSHVYWYRQLPEEGLKFMVYLQKENIIDESGMPKERFSAEFPKEGPSILRIQQVVRGDSAAYFCASSPELGALTGNTIYFGEGSWLTVV.

V usage is TRBV14 and J usage is TRBJ2-7, with D unresolved. CDR1 and CDR2 from the germline V gene are SGHDN and FVKESK. V was pared by 4 bases and J by 3 bases, with 10 bases between. The CDR3 is made up of 13 amino acids. The CDR3 nucleotides are TGTGCCAGCAGCCCAAATTTACACTACGAGCAGTACTTC. This sequence encodes CASSPNLHYEQYF.

The V and J genes are TRBV10-1 and TRBJ1-3; D uncertain. V gave up 2 bases and J gave up 4 bases, with 0 bases separating them. The CDR3 covers 11 residues. Germline assignment: CDR1 WNHNN and CDR2 SYGVQD (reference sequence). The CDR3 here is CASSEGNTIYF. For the CDR3, the DNA is TGCGCCAGCAGTGAGGGAAACACCATATATTTT.

V is TRBV7-6 and J is TRBJ1-3; D gene unclear. There are 15 residues in the CDR3. Per the germline V gene, CDR1 is SGHVS and CDR2 is FNYEAQ. V lost 1 base and J 3 bases, leaving 10 bases between the germline ends. The CDR3 here is CASSLGAPGGNTIYF. CDR3 sequence (DNA): TGTGCCAGCAGCTTAGGGGCACCAGGTGGAAACACCATATATTTT.

The table lists this clone with a count of one. This rearrangement joins TRBV4-1 to TRBJ2-7; the D is unclear. Germline CDR1 is MGHRA and CDR2 is YSYEKL. The V and J ends lost 6 bases and 5 bases respectively, with 23 bases between them. This CDR3 region has 16 residues. The CDR3: CASRFTALSGGDEQYF. CDR3 coding DNA: TGCGCCAGCAGATTTACGGCCCTCTCGGGTGGGGACGAGCAGTACTTC.

The chain links TRBV5-6 to TRBJ1-1; D remains unclear. CDR1 is SGHDT, CDR2 YYEEEE, per germline. V lost 6 bases and J lost 0, with 12 bases in between. The CDR3 sequence is 14 residues long. CDR3: CASTRWLMNTEAFF. DNA of the CDR3: TGTGCCAGCACCAGGTGGCTCATGAACACTGAAGCTTTCTTT.

A few counts support this clone. The J gene is TRBJ2-7, the V gene TRBV4-3; tentatively, D is TRBD1 (6 bases). In germline, CDR1 is LGHNA, CDR2 YSLEER. V shed 4 bases and J shed 0 bases, with 10 bases lying between them. The CDR3 has 14 amino acids. This CDR3 reads CASSPQGGSYEQYF. As DNA, the CDR3 is TGCGCCAGCAGCCCCCAAGGGGGCTCCTACGAGCAGTACTTC.

The J gene is TRBJ1-1, the V gene TRBV28; perhaps TRBD1 as D (6 bases). Germline loops: CDR1 MDHEN, CDR2 SYDVKM. V lost 6 bases to trimming and J lost 5 bases, with 16 bases between them. This CDR3 comprises 14 residues. This CDR3 reads CASSPLSGTTEAFF. Here the CDR3 DNA reads TGTGCCAGCAGCCCCCTCTCCGGGACAACTGAAGCTTTCTTT.

V gene TRBV6-1 combines with J gene TRBJ2-7; 9 bases map to TRBD1. The J segment lost 1 base and the V segment lost 5 bases, leaving 3 bases of the junction unmatched. CDR1 MNHNS and CDR2 SASEGT come from the germline V gene. CDR3 size: 14 residues. The CDR3 loop reads CASSRQGGSYEQYF. Here the CDR3 DNA reads TGTGCCAGCAGTAGACAGGGGGGTTCCTACGAGCAGTACTTC.

In this sample, this clone turned up a few times. This same CDR3 is encoded by further DNA sequences in the sample. The V and J genes are TRBV6-5 and TRBJ2-5; D is ambiguous. CDR1 and CDR2 (germline): MNHEY, SVGAGI. With 5 bases removed from V and 5 bases from J, the gap between germline ends came to 9 bases. The CDR3 spans 12 residues. This CDR3 is CASSRTSETQYF. The CDR3 coding sequence is TGTGCCAGCAGTCGGACGTCGGAGACCCAGTACTTC.

This rearrangement joins TRBV4-3 to TRBJ1-6, with D perhaps TRBD1 (5 bases). The V gene's germline CDR1 is LGHNA and CDR2 YSLEER. Trimming cost V 2 bases and J 16 bases, with 9 bases left between them. The CDR3 covers 11 residues. The CDR3: CASSQNRILHF. The CDR3 DNA reads TGCGCCAGCAGCCAAAACAGGATACTCCACTTT.